This TCR beta chain emerged from a study of metastatic and nonmetastatic thyroid tumors (dated by TCRdb to about 2020). Notes on the research overall: Repertoires from peripheral blood and from tumor or nodule tissue samples of malignant and benign thyroid patients were compared.

A few counts support this clone. The target of this receptor is not known. The sample holds no much larger clone one base away, and base qualities are not on file. The paper's findings and limits, for the study overall: In both blood and tumor samples, malignant tumors were reported to have significantly higher TCR beta diversity than benign nodules.

The CDR3 goes from the cysteine to the phenylalanine over 15 residues. The entry retains the CDR3 DNA only, 45 bases that are in frame from base 1. According to the germline V gene, CDR1 reads MDHEN and CDR2 reads SYDVKM. V sheds 5 bases and J sheds 2 bases, leaving 14 bases between their ends. No treatment had been received by any patient before thyroid surgery. Using T-cell receptor beta sequencing, the researchers looked back retrospectively at clinical samples from patients, gathered between about 2012 and 2019. Libraries came from PCR. The reads were generated on an Illumina HiSeq 4000. High-throughput sequencing was used to profile the TCR beta-chain CDR3 region of every patient. The published analysis was carried out like this. A classifier to discriminate distant-metastatic papillary thyroid cancer patients was built from CDR3 differences across clinicopathological groups. The Shannon index was used to assess repertoire diversity, and the Morisita-Horn index was used to assess tumor-blood repertoire similarity. The raw public reads went through TCRdb reprocessing: fastp at Q25, MiXCR clone calling, in-frame beta chains kept. The V and J calls were not made by the authors but by TCRdb's processing. The table for this sample lists about 32,000 clones; 20% of them were counted only once. About 7.8% of the sample belongs to the ten largest clones.

Sequenced input: blood. This clonotype was sampled from a female donor with papillary thyroid cancer or a benign thyroid nodule (not recorded which). Some clones in this sample may be carry-over from other donors' samples. The V and J segments used are TRBV28 and TRBJ2-3; D gene: possibly TRBD2, on 6 matching bases. The nucleotides read TGTGCCAGCAGTGCCGCTAGCGCTCACACAGATACGCAGTATTTT. Its translation reads: CASSAASAHTDTQYF.